The clone carrying this T cell receptor (beta chain) was recorded many times. Its antigen is not identified. This entry belongs to a study of T-cell reconstitution after alpha-beta-depleted transplantation in children. The CDR3 runs 13 residues. CDR1 MNHNY and CDR2 SVGAGI come from the germline V gene (reference sequence). The J segment lost 3 bases and the V segment lost 5 bases, leaving 4 bases of the junction unmatched. Study-wide points: Approximately two months post-transplant, alpha-beta T cells reportedly originated from several hundred expanded graft clones.

This sample's TCRbeta library carried unique molecular identifier barcodes. One entry per CDR3 protein, called by TCRdb with MiXCR from the PCR reads. The table shows about 190,000 distinct CDR3 sequences, with over 8.5% occurring only once. This sample comprised PBMCs, obtained before TCRalphabeta/CD19-depleted stem cell transplant. This clonotype originated in a boy aged 2 to 10 with acute myeloid leukemia, due to receive a stem cell transplant. The rearrangement joins TRBV6-6 to TRBJ2-7, with 7 bases identical to TRBD2. CDR3 in amino acids: CASSAGVRYEQYV. In nucleotides, the CDR3 is TGTGCCAGCAGTGCGGGGGTCCGCTACGAGCAGTACGTC.